The rows below give T cell receptor beta chains drawn from one sample of a study of OX40 agonist ivuxolimab in advanced cancers. Clones were read by immunoSEQ multiplex PCR, and TCRdb kept only the in-frame ones, dropping some. Here the sample spans 55,000 to 65,000 clones, approximately 90% being singletons. The source was CD4+ or CD8+ T cells sorted from blood, collected in a trial of the OX40 agonist ivuxolimab. The receptor source for this set is an adult with an advanced solid tumor such as melanoma, head and neck, liver or kidney cancer. Both conserved end residues are part of each CDR3. A D gene is named only where the DNA matches it firmly. Clone size is not always given. Where it is, it says once, few, many or a class for expanded clones.

size,J,V,D,DNA,CDR3
-,TRBJ2-1,TRBV28,-,TGTGCCAGCAGTTTCACGAGTGGGGCAGGTGAGCAGTTCTTC,CASSFTSGAGEQFF
-,TRBJ1-5,TRBV28,-,TGTGCCAGCAGTTATCAGGGTCTGGGCAATCAGCCCCAGCATTTT,CASSYQGLGNQPQHF
-,TRBJ2-7,TRBV2,-,TGTGCCAGCAGGGGGATTACCTACGAGCAGTACTTC,CASRGITYEQYF
-,TRBJ2-5,TRBV25-1,-,TGTGCCAGCAGTGGAGAGACCCAGTACTTC,CASSGETQYF
-,TRBJ2-1,TRBV6-5,TRBD2,TGTGCCAGCAGCTTCTCTAGCGGAGGAATCTATGAGCAGTTCTTC,CASSFSSGGIYEQFF
-,TRBJ1-5,TRBV7-2,-,TGTGCCAGCAGCTTAAGGGGTGCATATCAGCCCCAGCATTTT,CASSLRGAYQPQHF
once,TRBJ2-3,TRBV27,-,TGTGCCAGCAGTTTAGCAGAGGCGCAGTATTTT,CASSLAEAQYF
-,TRBJ1-3,TRBV27,-,TGTGCCAGCAGTACTGGAAACACCATATATTTT,CASSTGNTIYF
-,TRBJ2-5,TRBV11-3,-,TGTGCCAGCAGCAGGGGCTTTGAGACCCAGTACTTC,CASSRGFETQYF
once,TRBJ2-3,TRBV10-3,-,TGTGCCATCAGTGGGTCAGATACGCAGTATTTT,CAISGSDTQYF
-,TRBJ1-2,TRBV29-1,TRBD1,TGCAGCGTTGTACAGGGGGACTATGGCTACACCTTC,CSVVQGDYGYTF
-,TRBJ2-7,TRBV28,-,TGTGCCAGCACCCCACTCGGGAACTCGGTCTACGAGCAGTACTTC,CASTPLGNSVYEQYF
-,TRBJ2-7,TRBV7-2,TRBD2,TGTGCCAGCAGCTCCGGACTAGCCCGCTACGAGCAGTACTTC,CASSSGLARYEQYF
few,TRBJ2-3,TRBV28,TRBD2,TGTGCCAGCAGTTTGTATGGGGACTACACAGATACGCAGTATTTT,CASSLYGDYTDTQYF
-,TRBJ2-7,TRBV6-5,-,TGTGCCAGCAGTTCCACAGGGGAGGCCTACGAGCAGTACTTC,CASSSTGEAYEQYF
-,TRBJ2-2,TRBV28,TRBD1,TGTGCCAGCAAAGATTATTTCCAGGGACAGGGAAACACCGGGGAGCTGTTTTTT,CASKDYFQGQGNTGELFF
-,TRBJ2-1,TRBV6-5,TRBD2,TGTGCCAGCAGCATCGGGACTAGCGGCTACAATGAGCAGTTCTTC,CASSIGTSGYNEQFF
-,TRBJ1-2,TRBV9,-,TGTGCCAGCAGCGTGCGGCTAGCTAACTATGGCTACACCTTC,CASSVRLANYGYTF
-,TRBJ1-1,TRBV10-2,-,TGCGCCAGCTGCCTCGGGGCCAGCACTGAAGCTTTCTTT,CASCLGASTEAFF
-,TRBJ2-3,TRBV28,-,TGTGCCAGCAGTTTACATGGCGGCCAGCCAGATACGCAGTATTTT,CASSLHGGQPDTQYF
once,TRBJ1-2,TRBV10-3,-,TGTGCCATCAGTGTCCGGGTTAACTTGGCCGGCTACACCTTC,CAISVRVNLAGYTF
-,TRBJ1-5,TRBV19,-,TGTGCCAGTAGTATAATTGCCGCGGGGTATAGCAATCAGCCCCAGCATTTT,CASSIIAAGYSNQPQHF
-,TRBJ1-2,TRBV7-9,-,TGTGCCAGCAGCTTAGGGAAGGGCGGCGGGGCCGAGGGAGGCTACACCTTC,CASSLGKGGGAEGGYTF
-,TRBJ1-1,TRBV28,-,TGTGCCAGCAGTTTCCCCACCGGGGGACATAACACTGAAGCTTTCTTT,CASSFPTGGHNTEAFF